This T cell receptor beta chain was identified in a study of Graves' ophthalmopathy and Graves' hyperthyroidism. This clonotype has ten or more counts. Its antigen is currently unknown. There are 15 residues in the CDR3. V was trimmed by 2 bases and J by 3 bases, leaving 10 bases between them. Germline CDR1 is SGHVS and CDR2 is FNYEAQ. RNA served as the template for amplifying TCR beta CDR3 regions. The authors performed first-round RT-PCR with HTBI primers and then a second-round multiplex PCR. TCRdb analysed the multiplex PCR reads with MiXCR anew, one entry per CDR3 protein. Of some 170,000 distinct CDR3 sequences in the sample, roughly two fifths were seen once. Study findings and constraints: Most clonotypes expanded in thyroid above 0.001 frequency were present in blood too.

The receptor was derived from a man under 40 with Graves' ophthalmopathy. The chain carries TRBV7-6 and TRBJ2-2; possibly TRBD1 for D (6 bases). The material sequenced was peripheral blood. CDR3 DNA: TGTGCCAGCAGCTTACTCAGGGGCGACACCGGGGAGCTGTTTTTT. Translation: CASSLLRGDTGELFF.